Sequencing of this TCR gamma chain was carried out in a study of Vδ1+ human thymocytes. Alphabeta T cells were depleted, then CD3+ Vdelta1+ Vdelta2- thymocytes were FACS-sorted. This clone was found a few times. Its target is unknown. This same CDR3 is encoded by further DNA sequences in the sample. Extracted RNA was reverse transcribed into cDNA. Multiplex PCR used pooled V-gene forward primers and a constant-region reverse primer to amplify CDR3s. TCRdb called clones from the multiplex PCR reads again using CATT. The table lists tens of thousands of gamma-chain clones, 20% to 25% of them singletons. The V segment lost 4 bases and the J segment 4 bases; nucleotides outside the gene matches: 4. The CDR3 contains 12 residues. The germline V gene has CDR1 VENAVY and CDR2 YDSYNSRV. General study findings and limits: Thymic delta-chain repertoires held roughly 18% Vdelta2 sequences and few Vdelta3, despite high sort purity. In the thymus, TRG and TRD repertoires looked highly polyclonal with Gaussian CDR3 lengths.

Specimen: Vdelta1+ gamma-delta thymocytes from the thymus. Stated subset: FACS-sorted CD3+ TCRalphabeta- TCRVdelta1+ TCRVdelta2- thymocytes. This chain uses TRGV8 with TRGJ1 or TRGJ2. The source of this sequence is a girl less than two years old who had congenital heart surgery. In DNA form, the CDR3 reads TGTGCCACCTGGGACCGATATTATAAGAAACTCTTT. Translating it yields CATWDRYYKKLF.